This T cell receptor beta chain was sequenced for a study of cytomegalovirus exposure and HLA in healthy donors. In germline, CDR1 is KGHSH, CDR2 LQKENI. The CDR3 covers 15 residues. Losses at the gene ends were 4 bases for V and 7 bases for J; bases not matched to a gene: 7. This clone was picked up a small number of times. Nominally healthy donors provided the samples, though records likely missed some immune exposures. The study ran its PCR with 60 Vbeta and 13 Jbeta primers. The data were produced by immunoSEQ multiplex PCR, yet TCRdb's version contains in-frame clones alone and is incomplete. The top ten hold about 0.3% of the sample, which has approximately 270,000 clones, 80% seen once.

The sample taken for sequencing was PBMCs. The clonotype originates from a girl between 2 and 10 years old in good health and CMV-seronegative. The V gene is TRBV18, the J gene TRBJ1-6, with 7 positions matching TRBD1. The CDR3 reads CASSREGAINSPLHF. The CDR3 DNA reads TGTGCCAGCTCACGAGAGGGGGCAATCAATTCACCCCTCCACTTT.